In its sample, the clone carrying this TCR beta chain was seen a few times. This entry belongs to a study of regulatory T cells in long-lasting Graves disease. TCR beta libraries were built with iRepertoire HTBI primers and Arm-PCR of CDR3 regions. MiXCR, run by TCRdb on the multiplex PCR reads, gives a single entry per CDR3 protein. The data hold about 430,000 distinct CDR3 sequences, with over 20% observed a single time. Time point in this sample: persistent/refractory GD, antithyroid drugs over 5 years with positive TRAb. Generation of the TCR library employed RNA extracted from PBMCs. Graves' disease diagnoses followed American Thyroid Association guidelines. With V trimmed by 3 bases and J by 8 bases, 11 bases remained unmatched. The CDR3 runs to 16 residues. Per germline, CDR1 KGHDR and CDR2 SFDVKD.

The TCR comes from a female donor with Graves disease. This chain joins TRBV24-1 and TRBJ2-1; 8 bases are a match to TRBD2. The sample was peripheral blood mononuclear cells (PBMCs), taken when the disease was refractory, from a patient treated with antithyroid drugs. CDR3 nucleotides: TGTGCCACCAGTGATGGGCTCAGCGGGAGTGGGCATGAGCAGTTCTTC. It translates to CATSDGLSGSGHEQFF.